Listed below are T cell receptor beta chains from one sample, sequenced in a study of beta chain features in type 1 diabetes. The method was immunoSEQ multiplex PCR; TCRdb's version includes in-frame clones alone and lacks a portion of them. Here the sample spans approximately 250,000 clones, approximately 16% being singletons. The specimen was naive CD4+ T cells from blood. The receptors stem from a man in his thirties or forties with type 1 diabetes. Both conserved end residues are part of each CDR3.

v_gene	j_gene	CDR3aa
TRBV7-2	TRBJ2-4	CASSPDRAKNIQYF
TRBV7-2	TRBJ2-1	CASSSSGLAGVKEQFF
TRBV29-1	TRBJ2-3	CSCDAGSTDTQYF
TRBV7-2	TRBJ2-3	CASSSGQGSTDTQYF
TRBV7-2	TRBJ2-1	CASTGTSGYNEQFF
TRBV27	TRBJ2-1	CASSPGVGYNEQFF
TRBV4-3	TRBJ2-3	CASIPGGMTDTQYF
TRBV29-1	TRBJ2-7	CSVASYRAQDYEQYF
TRBV19	TRBJ2-7	CASSIGQSYEQYF
TRBV25-1	TRBJ2-3	CASSVAGGVSTDTQYF
TRBV14	TRBJ2-1	CASSQDPRDSQFF
TRBV20-1	TRBJ1-1	CTDLNTEAFF
TRBV28	TRBJ1-2	CASSYRDYGYTF
TRBV27	TRBJ2-7	CASSLSRDRALFEQYF
TRBV1	TRBJ2-5	CTSSRKDPQETQYF
TRBV30	TRBJ1-4	CAWSEFGGNEKLFF
TRBV5-6	TRBJ2-5	CASSLFGPYNKETQYF
TRBV18	TRBJ1-1	CASSPPAVNTEAFF
TRBV28	TRBJ2-3	CASSLGHVPTQYF
TRBV2	TRBJ2-3	CASSDGGSADTQYF
TRBV7-2	TRBJ1-4	CASSLARREKLFF
TRBV20-1	TRBJ2-3	CRPTSTDTQYF
TRBV27	TRBJ1-1	CASSLSAGNTEAFF
TRBV29-1	TRBJ2-5	CSVVGTGQETQYF
TRBV6-5	TRBJ1-4	CASSYSAGEEKLFF
TRBV30	TRBJ1-4	CAWSTPTDYEKLFF
TRBV7-9	TRBJ1-2	CASSPPGPNYTF
TRBV7-9	TRBJ2-5	CASSWGQGMETQYF
TRBV6-1	TRBJ2-1	CASSPLAGEYNEQFF
TRBV11-2	TRBJ2-1	CASIGINEQFF
TRBV25-1	TRBJ2-7	CASSESRQGEGEQYF
TRBV29-1	TRBJ2-5	CSVGYTLIQETQYF
TRBV5-1	TRBJ2-3	CASSFGQDTDTQYF
TRBV2	TRBJ1-1	CASKGPGQNTEAFF
TRBV29-1	TRBJ2-5	CSVKQGYQETQYF
TRBV29-1	TRBJ1-2	CSVEPWGDYGYTF
TRBV7-2	TRBJ2-1	CASSLGASSYNEQFF